The rows below give T cell receptor beta chains drawn from one sample of a study of blood T cell repertoires in COVID-19. The repertoire was sequenced with immunoSEQ multiplex PCR; TCRdb's copy has only in-frame clones and lacks some. The sample lists some 93,000 clones, about 89% seen once, with 9% to 12% in the top ten. The sample consisted of peripheral blood. The receptor set was obtained from a middle-aged man with acute or convalescent COVID-19. Each CDR3 is given without its conserved first and last residue. Fields, in order: J gene, V gene, CDR3 protein.

j_gene: TRBJ2-5
v_gene: TRBV6-5
CDR3aa: ASSPFSGQETQY

j_gene: TRBJ2-1
v_gene: TRBV6-5
CDR3aa: ASAPMSAGGRQF

j_gene: TRBJ2-2
v_gene: TRBV24-1
CDR3aa: ATSWGLAGGIGELF

j_gene: TRBJ1-5
v_gene: TRBV19
CDR3aa: ASSLRGGIRQPQH

j_gene: TRBJ2-7
v_gene: TRBV6-5
CDR3aa: ASGTGFYEQY

j_gene: TRBJ1-3
v_gene: TRBV6-5
CDR3aa: ASSRQGLSGNTIY

j_gene: TRBJ2-1
v_gene: TRBV5-1
CDR3aa: ASSLDGGVVVVDEQF

j_gene: TRBJ2-3
v_gene: TRBV5-1
CDR3aa: ASSVGLAGEVTDTQY

j_gene: TRBJ2-2
v_gene: TRBV5-1
CDR3aa: ASSFFWTGGNTGELF

j_gene: TRBJ1-1
v_gene: TRBV4-2
CDR3aa: ASSQRGGNTEAF

j_gene: TRBJ2-7
v_gene: TRBV19
CDR3aa: ASSAGGEQY

j_gene: TRBJ2-5
v_gene: TRBV5-1
CDR3aa: ASSFNSGSQETQY

j_gene: TRBJ1-1
v_gene: TRBV6-5
CDR3aa: ASSGHQNTEAF

j_gene: TRBJ1-5
v_gene: TRBV5-1
CDR3aa: ASSSSGGEGQPQH